These T cell receptor beta chains were read from a single sample in a study of CXCR3-negative and CXCR3-positive naive CD8 T cells. TCRdb re-analyzed the 5' RACE reads; it lists each CDR3 protein once, without DNA. The sample has around 47,000 distinct CDR3 sequences. Sequenced input: memory CD8+ T cells from blood. The receptors were gathered from a human donor in good health. Some clones in this sample may be carry-over from other donors' samples. The CDR3 runs from the conserved cysteine through the conserved F or W.

CDR3aa | j_gene | v_gene
CSVETNDDEQFF | TRBJ2-1 | TRBV29-1
CASSHLDRAHEQFF | TRBJ2-1 | TRBV4-3
CAISEADDWYEQYF | TRBJ2-7 | TRBV10-3
CATSDLKTGGIYEQYF | TRBJ2-7 | TRBV24-1
CASSLWRAEAFF | TRBJ1-1 | TRBV12-3/TRBV12-4
CASIKEPGTDTQYF | TRBJ2-3 | TRBV6-2/TRBV6-3
CSVEPPWGLAGAAVNEQFF | TRBJ2-1 | TRBV29-1
CASSSPVGNSPLHF | TRBJ1-6 | TRBV12-3/TRBV12-4
CASSFPLGGQEMNAEAFF | TRBJ1-1 | TRBV7-9
CASGYIGGGAFNEQFF | TRBJ2-1 | TRBV6-6
CASSFWGSSTDTQYF | TRBJ2-3 | TRBV27
CAAAGASYYNEQFF | TRBJ2-1 | TRBV28
CSVHRDNSYNEQFF | TRBJ2-1 | TRBV29-1
CASSAGINTDTQYF | TRBJ2-3 | TRBV7-9
CSARGRRDYEQYF | TRBJ2-7 | TRBV20-1
CASSQGLAEQFF | TRBJ2-1 | TRBV11-1
CASRQGGGGSDTQYF | TRBJ2-3 | TRBV7-2
CASSNDRGPYEQYF | TRBJ2-7 | TRBV7-9
CASSVKNEQFF | TRBJ2-1 | TRBV7-8
CSARDPGKPYGYTF | TRBJ1-2 | TRBV20-1
CASSFKSGPGELFF | TRBJ2-2 | TRBV7-6
CARGWISRTGEKAKNIQYF | TRBJ2-4 | TRBV5-1
CAVGQGAINSPLHF | TRBJ1-6 | TRBV5-6
CASSLEDEYEQYF | TRBJ2-7 | TRBV7-6
CSARDPGFGGSTEAFF | TRBJ1-1 | TRBV20-1
CASNPDGMNTEAFF | TRBJ1-1 | TRBV12-3/TRBV12-4
CASSPPGAEAFF | TRBJ1-1 | TRBV27
CASSDSTPSWEQYF | TRBJ2-7 | TRBV6-4
CASSHGQHIYGYTF | TRBJ1-2 | TRBV21-1
CASSLTGYNEQFF | TRBJ2-1 | TRBV7-3
CASSQETRLPYGYTF | TRBJ1-2 | TRBV4-3
CSARDLAGLGYEQYF | TRBJ2-7 | TRBV20-1
CASSLVAPSTTDTQYF | TRBJ2-3 | TRBV5-8
CASSQDGGGASYEQYF | TRBJ2-7 | TRBV4-2
CASSQERFYGYTF | TRBJ1-2 | TRBV4-2
CASSITGTGNTEAFF | TRBJ1-1 | TRBV6-2/TRBV6-3
CASSYTTYNEQFF | TRBJ2-1 | TRBV6-2/TRBV6-3
CASSQSGDRGYEQYF | TRBJ2-7 | TRBV12-3/TRBV12-4
CATRRGQGNYGYTF | TRBJ1-2 | TRBV15
CSVEGPPAASGPYNEQFF | TRBJ2-1 | TRBV29-1
CASSGLAGDGDNEQFF | TRBJ2-1 | TRBV6-5
CASSLTPLQETQYF | TRBJ2-5 | TRBV7-9
CASRGTGGAEQYF | TRBJ2-7 | TRBV28
CASSSYRLAGGSGDTQYF | TRBJ2-3 | TRBV28
CATSSEQGVRYEQYF | TRBJ2-7 | TRBV15
CASSLGDPTNYGYTF | TRBJ1-2 | TRBV27
CASSLSAIAGGQQFF | TRBJ2-1 | TRBV7-7
CASTDSGREQYF | TRBJ2-7 | TRBV27